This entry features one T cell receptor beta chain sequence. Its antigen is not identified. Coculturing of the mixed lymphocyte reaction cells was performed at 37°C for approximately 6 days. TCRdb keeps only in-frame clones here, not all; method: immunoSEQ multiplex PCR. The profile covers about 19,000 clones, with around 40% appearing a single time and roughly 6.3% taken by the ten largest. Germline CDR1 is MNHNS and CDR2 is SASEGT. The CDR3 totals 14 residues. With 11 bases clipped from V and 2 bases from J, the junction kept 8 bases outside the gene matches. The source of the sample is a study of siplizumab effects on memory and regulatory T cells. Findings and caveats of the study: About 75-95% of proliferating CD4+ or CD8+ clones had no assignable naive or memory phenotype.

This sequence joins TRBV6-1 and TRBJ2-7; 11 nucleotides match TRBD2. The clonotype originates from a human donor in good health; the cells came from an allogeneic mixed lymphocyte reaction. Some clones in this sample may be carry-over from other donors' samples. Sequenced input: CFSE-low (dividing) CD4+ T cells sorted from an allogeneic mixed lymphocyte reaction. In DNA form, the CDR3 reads TGTGCCCTTTTAGCGGGAGGGCCTCCCTACGAGCAGTACTTC. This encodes CALLAGGPPYEQYF.